A single sample gave rise to the 9 T cell receptor beta chains below, sequenced in a study of T cell responses to AZD1222 COVID-19 vaccine (dated by TCRdb to the early 2020s). This sample's time point label indicates: baseline before first vaccination. Library preparation employed the immunoSEQ multiplex PCR assay. Entries here come from immuneACCESS through TCRdb and include only in-frame sequences with V and J called. Some clones fail to appear in such tables; in the studies checked, an unresolved V gene covers under half of the shortfall, and the cause of the remainder is unknown. In this sample the table shows roughly 110,000 clones, approximately 90% of which occur a single time. The top ten clonotypes cover 4% to 5.5% of the sample. The material sequenced was peripheral blood, taken on day 0 of AZD1222 vaccination. All receptors derive from an adult in good health.

The rearrangement links TRBV19 to TRBJ1-2; D perhaps matches TRBD1 (6 bases). The ends were cut back, 5 bases at V and 2 bases at J, with 18 bases in the middle. In germline, CDR1 is LNHDA, CDR2 SQIVND (reference sequence). This CDR3 comprises 16 residues. In DNA, the CDR3 is TGTGCCAGTAGTCTTTGGGGACACCGGACGAACTATGGCTACACCTTC. As protein: CASSLWGHRTNYGYTF. The complete variable domain, with remaining parts taken from reference TRBV19 and TRBJ1-2, reads DGGITQSPKYLFRKEGQNVTLSCEQNLNHDAMYWYRQDPGQGLRLIYYSQIVNDFQKGDIAEGYSVSREKKESFPLTVTSAQKNPTAFYLCASSLWGHRTNYGYTFGSGTRLTVV.

The V gene is TRBV9, the J gene TRBJ1-2; D uncertain. Trimming took 3 bases from V and 7 from J, leaving 16 bases between them. Germline CDR1 and CDR2: SGDLS and YYNGEE. CDR3 length: 14 amino acids. The CDR3 DNA sequence: TGTGCCAGCAGCGGGTCCACCCGAATCGTTGGCTACACCTTC. Protein product: CASSGSTRIVGYTF.

This clone appeared once. The genes are TRBV12-3 or TRBV12-4 and TRBJ2-1; D is undetermined. The CDR3 sequence is 13 residues long. V was clipped by 5 bases and J by 0 bases, with 5 bases between them. The CDR3 here is CASSLISYNEQFF. The CDR3 DNA reads TGTGCCAGCAGTCTAATCTCCTACAATGAGCAGTTCTTC.

The genes are TRBV11-2 and TRBJ2-3, with 7 bases matching TRBD2. Germline trimming cut 3 bases from V and 1 base from J; bases unmatched to any gene: 7. CDR1 is SGHAT and CDR2 is FQNNGV in the germline V gene. The CDR3 is made up of 16 amino acids. CDR3 amino acids: CASSLELARRTDTQYF. The CDR3, as DNA: TGTGCCAGCAGCTTGGAACTAGCGCGGCGCACAGATACGCAGTATTTT.

The chain couples TRBV3-1 (or the pseudogene TRBV3-2) to TRBJ1-1; D is perhaps TRBD1 (5 bases). Germline V gene data show CDR1 as LGHDT and CDR2 as YNNKEL (reference sequence). V was cut by 7 bases and J by 1 base, with 16 bases left in between. CDR3 length: 15 residues. CDR3 bases: TGTGCCAGCACCAAAGGGGCCAGGAGGAACACTGAAGCTTTCTTT. This translates into CASTKGARRNTEAFF.

This sequence joins TRBV28 and TRBJ2-7; TRBD2 might be the D (6 bases). CDR3 length: 17 amino acids. Germline V gene lookup returns CDR1 MDHEN and CDR2 SYDVKM. V gave up 3 bases and J gave up 2 bases, with 20 bases separating them. The CDR3, as DNA: TGTGCCAGCAGTTTGCAGGGCGGGGTACTAAAGGCCTACGAGCAGTACTTC. Translating it yields CASSLQGGVLKAYEQYF.

The chain uses TRBV6-1 and TRBJ1-2; TRBD1 aligns across 10 bases. The CDR3 loop spans 12 amino acids. The ends lost 7 bases at V and 6 bases at J; junction bases unmatched: 2. Germline CDR1 and CDR2: MNHNS and SASEGT. In DNA, the CDR3 is TGTGCCAGCATCGGACAGGGGGATGGCTACACCTTC. Protein product: CASIGQGDGYTF.

The chain couples TRBV9 to TRBJ2-1, with 8 bases that match TRBD2. CDR3 length: 15 residues. V dropped 5 bases and J dropped 0; count of bases not matched to a gene: 4. The V gene's germline CDR1 is SGDLS and CDR2 YYNGEE. The CDR3 sequence: CASRRGGSSYNEQFF. The DNA for the CDR3 is TGTGCCAGCAGGCGCGGGGGGAGCTCCTACAATGAGCAGTTCTTC. Based on the CDR3 plus reference TRBV9 and TRBJ2-1, the full variable domain is DSGVTQTPKHLITATGQRVTLRCSPRSGDLSVYWYQQSLDQGLQFLIQYYNGEERAKGNILERFSAQQFPDLHSELNLSSLELGDSALYFCASRRGGSSYNEQFFGPGTRLTVL.

This clone has just one count. This chain joins TRBV27 and TRBJ1-1; TRBD1 aligns across 9 bases. There are 12 residues in the CDR3. V shed 8 bases and J 4 bases; nucleotides not matched to a gene: 2. CDR1 is MNHEY, CDR2 SMNVEV, per germline (reference sequence). CDR3 protein: CASRQGGTEAFF. The CDR3 DNA sequence: TGTGCCAGCCGACAGGGGGGCACTGAAGCTTTCTTT.